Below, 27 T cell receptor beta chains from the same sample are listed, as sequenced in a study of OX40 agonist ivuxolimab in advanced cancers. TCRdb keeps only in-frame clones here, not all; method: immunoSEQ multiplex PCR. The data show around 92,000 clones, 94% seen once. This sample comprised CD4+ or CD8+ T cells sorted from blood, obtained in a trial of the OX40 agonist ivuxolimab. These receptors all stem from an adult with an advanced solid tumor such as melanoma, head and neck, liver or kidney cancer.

The CDR3 spells CASSLGGGTLPYGYTF. The CDR3 DNA follows: TGCGCCAGCAGCTTGGGCGGGGGGACCTTACCTTATGGCTACACCTTC. The chain couples TRBV5-1 to TRBJ1-2; possible D gene TRBD1, 5 bases. V lost 0 bases, J lost 5 bases, and 17 bases lay in between. CDR3 length: 16 amino acids. Germline V gene data show CDR1 as SGHRS and CDR2 as YFSETQ.

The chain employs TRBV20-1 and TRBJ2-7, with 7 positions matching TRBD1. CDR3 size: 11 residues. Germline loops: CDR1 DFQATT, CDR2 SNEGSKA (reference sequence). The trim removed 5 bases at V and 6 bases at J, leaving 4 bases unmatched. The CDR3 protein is CSAASGGEQYF. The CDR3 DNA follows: TGCAGTGCTGCCTCAGGGGGCGAGCAGTACTTC.

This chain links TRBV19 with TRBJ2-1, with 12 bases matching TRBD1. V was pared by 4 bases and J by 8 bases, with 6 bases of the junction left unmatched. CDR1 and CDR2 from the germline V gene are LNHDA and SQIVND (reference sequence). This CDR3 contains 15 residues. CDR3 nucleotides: TGTGCCAGTAGTACAGGGACAGGGGGCAAGGATGAGCAGTTCTTC. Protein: CASSTGTGGKDEQFF.

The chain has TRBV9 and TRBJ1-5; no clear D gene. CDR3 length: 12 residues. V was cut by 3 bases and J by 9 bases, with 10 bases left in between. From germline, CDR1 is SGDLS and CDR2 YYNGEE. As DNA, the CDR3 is TGTGCCAGCAGCGCCTCCACGGGGCCCCAGCATTTT. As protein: CASSASTGPQHF.

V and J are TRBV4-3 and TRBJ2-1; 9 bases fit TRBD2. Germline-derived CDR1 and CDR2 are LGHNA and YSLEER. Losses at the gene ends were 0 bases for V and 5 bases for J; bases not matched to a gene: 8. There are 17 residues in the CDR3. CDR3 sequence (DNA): TGCGCCAGCAGCCAAGATCGTGGGACTAGCAGAAACAATGAGCAGTTCTTC. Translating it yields CASSQDRGTSRNNEQFF.

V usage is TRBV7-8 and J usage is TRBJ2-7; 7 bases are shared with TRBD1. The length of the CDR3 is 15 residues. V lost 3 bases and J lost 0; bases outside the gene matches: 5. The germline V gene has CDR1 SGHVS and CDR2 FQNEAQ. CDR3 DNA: TGTGCCAGCAGCTTCGGGACAGCGAACTCCTACGAGCAGTACTTC. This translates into CASSFGTANSYEQYF.

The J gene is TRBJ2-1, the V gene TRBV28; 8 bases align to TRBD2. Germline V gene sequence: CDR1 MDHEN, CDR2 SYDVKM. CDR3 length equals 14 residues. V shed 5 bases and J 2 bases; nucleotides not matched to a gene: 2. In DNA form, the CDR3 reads TGTGCCAGCAGTAGCGGGGGAACCTACAATGAGCAGTTCTTC. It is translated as CASSSGGTYNEQFF.

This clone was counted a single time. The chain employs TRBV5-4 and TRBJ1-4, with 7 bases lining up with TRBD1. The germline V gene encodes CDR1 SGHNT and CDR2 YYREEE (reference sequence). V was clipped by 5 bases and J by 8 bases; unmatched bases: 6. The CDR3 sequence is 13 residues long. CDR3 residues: CASRKQGVEKLFF. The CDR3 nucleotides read TGTGCCAGCAGGAAGCAGGGGGTGGAAAAACTGTTTTTT. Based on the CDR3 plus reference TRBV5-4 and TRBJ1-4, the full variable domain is ETGVTQSPTHLIKTRGQQVTLRCSSQSGHNTVSWYQQALGQGPQFIFQYYREEENGRGNFPPRFSGLQFPNYSSELNVNALELDDSALYLCASRKQGVEKLFFGSGTQLSVL.

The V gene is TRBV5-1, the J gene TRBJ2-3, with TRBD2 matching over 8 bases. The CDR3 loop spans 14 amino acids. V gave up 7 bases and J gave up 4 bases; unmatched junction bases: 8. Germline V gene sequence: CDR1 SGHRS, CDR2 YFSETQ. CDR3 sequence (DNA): TGCGCCAGCGAGGATAGCGGGGCGGCAGATACGCAGTATTTT. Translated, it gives CASEDSGAADTQYF.

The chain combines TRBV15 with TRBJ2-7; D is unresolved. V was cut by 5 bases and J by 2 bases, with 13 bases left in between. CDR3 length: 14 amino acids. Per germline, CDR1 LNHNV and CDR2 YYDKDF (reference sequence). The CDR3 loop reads CATSLYGQAYEQYF. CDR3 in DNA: TGTGCCACCAGCTTATACGGCCAGGCCTACGAGCAGTACTTC. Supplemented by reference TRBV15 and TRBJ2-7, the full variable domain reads DAMVIQNPRYQVTQFGKPVTLSCSQTLNHNVMYWYQQKSSQAPKLLFHYYDKDFNNEADTPDNFQSRRPNTSFCFLDIRSPGLGDTAMYLCATSLYGQAYEQYFGPGTRLTVT.

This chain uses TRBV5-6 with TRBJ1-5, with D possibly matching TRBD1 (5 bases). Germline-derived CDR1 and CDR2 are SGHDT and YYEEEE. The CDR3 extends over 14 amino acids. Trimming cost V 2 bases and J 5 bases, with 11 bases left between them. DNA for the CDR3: TGTGCCAGCAGCTTTGGGGGTGGAGATCAGCCCCAGCATTTT. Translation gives CASSFGGGDQPQHF.

DNA of the CDR3: TGTGCCAGCAGTGGTCGGGGTGGGACAGCAAGCTCCTATAATTCACCCCTCCACTTT. This codes for CASSGRGGTASSYNSPLHF. This chain connects TRBV6-1 to TRBJ1-6, with 7 positions matching TRBD1. V was clipped by 4 bases and J by 0 bases; unmatched bases: 12. This CDR3 has 19 amino acids. Germline V lookup: CDR1 MNHNS, CDR2 SASEGT.

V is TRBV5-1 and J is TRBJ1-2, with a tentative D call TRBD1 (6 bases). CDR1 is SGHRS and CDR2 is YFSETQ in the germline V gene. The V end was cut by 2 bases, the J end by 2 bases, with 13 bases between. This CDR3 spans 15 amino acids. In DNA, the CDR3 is TGCGCCAGCAGCTTTATGGGGGGCAGAAACTATGGCTACACCTTC. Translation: CASSFMGGRNYGYTF.

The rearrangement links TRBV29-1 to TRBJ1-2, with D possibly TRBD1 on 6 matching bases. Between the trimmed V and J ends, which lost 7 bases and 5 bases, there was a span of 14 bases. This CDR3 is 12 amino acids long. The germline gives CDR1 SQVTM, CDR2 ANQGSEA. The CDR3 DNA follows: TGCAGCGCCGGGGAGGGGGTATATGGCTACACCTTC. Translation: CSAGEGVYGYTF.

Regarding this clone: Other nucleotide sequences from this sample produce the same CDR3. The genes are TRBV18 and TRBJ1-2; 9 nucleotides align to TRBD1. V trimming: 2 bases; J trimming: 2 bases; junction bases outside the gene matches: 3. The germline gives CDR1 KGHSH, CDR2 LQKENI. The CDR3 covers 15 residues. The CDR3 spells CASSPGQGRNYGYTF. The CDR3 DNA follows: TGTGCCAGCTCACCAGGACAGGGGAGGAACTATGGCTACACCTTC.

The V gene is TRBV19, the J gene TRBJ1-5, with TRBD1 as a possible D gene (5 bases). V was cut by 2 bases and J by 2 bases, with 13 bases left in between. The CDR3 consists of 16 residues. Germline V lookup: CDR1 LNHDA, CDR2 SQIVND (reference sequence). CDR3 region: CASSILLDRGNQPQHF. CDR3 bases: TGTGCCAGTAGTATACTTCTAGACAGAGGCAATCAGCCCCAGCATTTT.

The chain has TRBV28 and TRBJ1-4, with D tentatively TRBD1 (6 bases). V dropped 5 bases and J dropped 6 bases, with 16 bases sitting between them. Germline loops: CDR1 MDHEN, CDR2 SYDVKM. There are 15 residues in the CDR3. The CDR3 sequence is CASSTNRDNDEKLFF. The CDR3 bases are TGTGCCAGCAGTACAAACAGGGACAACGATGAAAAACTGTTTTTT. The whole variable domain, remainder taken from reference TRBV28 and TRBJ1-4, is DVKVTQSSRYLVKRTGEKVFLECVQDMDHENMFWYRQDPGLGLRLIYFSYDVKMKEKGDIPEGYSVSREKKERFSLILESASTNQTSMYLCASSTNRDNDEKLFFGSGTQLSVL.

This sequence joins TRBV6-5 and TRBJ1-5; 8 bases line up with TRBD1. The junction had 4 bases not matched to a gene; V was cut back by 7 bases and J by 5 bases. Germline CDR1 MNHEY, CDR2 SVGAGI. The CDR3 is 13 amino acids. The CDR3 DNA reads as TGTGCCAGCACCCAGGGGGCTCATCAGCCCCAGCATTTT. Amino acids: CASTQGAHQPQHF.

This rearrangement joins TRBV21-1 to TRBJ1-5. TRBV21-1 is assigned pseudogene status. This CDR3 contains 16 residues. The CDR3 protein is CASSKVELRGRVPQHF. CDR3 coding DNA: TGTGCCAGCAGCAAAGTAGAGTTGCGGGGCAGGGTGCCCCAGCATTTT.

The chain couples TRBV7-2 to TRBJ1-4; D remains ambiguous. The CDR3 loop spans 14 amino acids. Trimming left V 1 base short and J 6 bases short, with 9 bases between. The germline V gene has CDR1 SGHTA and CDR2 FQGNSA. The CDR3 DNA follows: TGTGCCAGCAGCTTAGGAGGGAACTATGAAAAACTGTTTTTT. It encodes CASSLGGNYEKLFF.

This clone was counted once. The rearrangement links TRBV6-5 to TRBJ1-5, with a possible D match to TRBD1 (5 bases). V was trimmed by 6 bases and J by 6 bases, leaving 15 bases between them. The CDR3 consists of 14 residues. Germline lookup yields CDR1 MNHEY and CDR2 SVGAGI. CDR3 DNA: TGTGCCAGCAGCCGGGGGGGGGATGGTCAGCCCCAGCATTTT. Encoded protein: CASSRGGDGQPQHF.

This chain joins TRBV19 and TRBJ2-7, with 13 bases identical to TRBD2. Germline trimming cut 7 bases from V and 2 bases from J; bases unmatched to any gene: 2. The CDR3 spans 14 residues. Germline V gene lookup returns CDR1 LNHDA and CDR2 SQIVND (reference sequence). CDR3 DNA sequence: TGTGCCAGTATGGGACTAGCGGGAACCTACGAGCAGTACTTC. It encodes CASMGLAGTYEQYF.

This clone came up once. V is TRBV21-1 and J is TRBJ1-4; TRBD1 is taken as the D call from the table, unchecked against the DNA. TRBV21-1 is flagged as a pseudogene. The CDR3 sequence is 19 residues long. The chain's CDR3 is CASSPRRQGTRRGNEKLFF. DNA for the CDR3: TGTGCCAGCAGCCCAAGGCGACAGGGAACCCGCAGGGGTAATGAAAAACTGTTTTTT.

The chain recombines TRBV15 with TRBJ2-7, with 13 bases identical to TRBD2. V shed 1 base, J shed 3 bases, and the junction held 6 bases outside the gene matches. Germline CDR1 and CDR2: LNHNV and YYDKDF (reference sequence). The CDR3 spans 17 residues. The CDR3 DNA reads TGTGCCACCAGCAGAGGCCCCAGGACTAGCGGGAGCTACGAGCAGTACTTC. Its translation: CATSRGPRTSGSYEQYF.

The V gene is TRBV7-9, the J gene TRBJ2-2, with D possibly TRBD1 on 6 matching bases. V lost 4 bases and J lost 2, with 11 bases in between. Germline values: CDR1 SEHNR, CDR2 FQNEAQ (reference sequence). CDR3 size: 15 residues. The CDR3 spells CASSYWDKNTGELFF. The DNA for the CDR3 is TGTGCCAGCAGCTACTGGGACAAAAACACCGGGGAGCTGTTTTTT.

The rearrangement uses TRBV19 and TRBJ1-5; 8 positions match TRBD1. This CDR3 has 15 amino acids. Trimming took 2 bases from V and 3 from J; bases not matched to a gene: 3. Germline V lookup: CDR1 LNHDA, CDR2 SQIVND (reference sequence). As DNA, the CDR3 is TGTGCCAGTAGTATACAGGGGGCGCACAATCAGCCCCAGCATTTT. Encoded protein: CASSIQGAHNQPQHF.

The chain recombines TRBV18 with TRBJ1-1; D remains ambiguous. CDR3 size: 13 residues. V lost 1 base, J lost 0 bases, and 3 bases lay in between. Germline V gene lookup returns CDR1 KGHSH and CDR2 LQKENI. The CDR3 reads CASSPQVNTEAFF. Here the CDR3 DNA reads TGTGCCAGCTCACCACAGGTGAACACTGAAGCTTTCTTT.